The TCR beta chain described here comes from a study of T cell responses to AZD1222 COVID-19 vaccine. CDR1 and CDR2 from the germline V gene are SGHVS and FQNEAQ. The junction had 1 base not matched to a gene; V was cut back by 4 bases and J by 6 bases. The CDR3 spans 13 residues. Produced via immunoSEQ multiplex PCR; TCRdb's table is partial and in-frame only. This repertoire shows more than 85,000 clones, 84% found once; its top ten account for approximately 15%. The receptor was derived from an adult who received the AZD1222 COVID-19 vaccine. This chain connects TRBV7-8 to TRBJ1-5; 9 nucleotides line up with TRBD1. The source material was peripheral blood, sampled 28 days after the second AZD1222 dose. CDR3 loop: CASSSDRGQPQHF. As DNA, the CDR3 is TGTGCCAGCAGCTCGGACAGGGGTCAGCCCCAGCATTTT.